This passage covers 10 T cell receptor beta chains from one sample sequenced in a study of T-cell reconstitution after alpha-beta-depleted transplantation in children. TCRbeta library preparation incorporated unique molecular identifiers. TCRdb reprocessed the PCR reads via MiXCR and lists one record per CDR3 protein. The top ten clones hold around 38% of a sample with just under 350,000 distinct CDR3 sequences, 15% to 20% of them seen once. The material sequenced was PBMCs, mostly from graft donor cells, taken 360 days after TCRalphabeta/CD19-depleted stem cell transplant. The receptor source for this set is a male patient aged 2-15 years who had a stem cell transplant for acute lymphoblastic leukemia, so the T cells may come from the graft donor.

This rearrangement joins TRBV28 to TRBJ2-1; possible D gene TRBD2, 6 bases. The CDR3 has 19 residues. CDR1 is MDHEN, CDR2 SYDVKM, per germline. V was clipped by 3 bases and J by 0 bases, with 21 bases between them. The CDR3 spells CASSFPGLRTTSSYNEQFF. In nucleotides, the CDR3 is TGTGCCAGCAGTTTCCCGGGACTCCGAACCACTTCCTCCTACAATGAGCAGTTCTTC.

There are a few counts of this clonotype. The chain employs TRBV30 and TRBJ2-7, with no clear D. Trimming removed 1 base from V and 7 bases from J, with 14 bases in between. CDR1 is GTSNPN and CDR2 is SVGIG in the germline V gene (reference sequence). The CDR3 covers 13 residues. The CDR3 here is CAWSAYYSREQYF. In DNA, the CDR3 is TGTGCCTGGAGTGCTTACTACTCTCGGGAGCAGTACTTC. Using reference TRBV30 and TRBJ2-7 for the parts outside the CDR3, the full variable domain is SQTIHQWPATLVQPVGSPLSLECTVEGTSNPNLYWYRQAAGRGLQLLFYSVGIGQISSEVPQNLSASRPQDRQFILSSKKLLLSDSGFYLCAWSAYYSREQYFGPGTRLTVT.

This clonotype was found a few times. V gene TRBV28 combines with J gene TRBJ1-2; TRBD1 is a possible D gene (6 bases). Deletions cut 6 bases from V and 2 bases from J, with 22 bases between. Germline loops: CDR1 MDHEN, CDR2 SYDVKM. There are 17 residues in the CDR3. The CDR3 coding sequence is TGTGCCAGCAGGAACTTCAGGGGCGAAACGGGAAACTATGGCTACACCTTC. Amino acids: CASRNFRGETGNYGYTF.

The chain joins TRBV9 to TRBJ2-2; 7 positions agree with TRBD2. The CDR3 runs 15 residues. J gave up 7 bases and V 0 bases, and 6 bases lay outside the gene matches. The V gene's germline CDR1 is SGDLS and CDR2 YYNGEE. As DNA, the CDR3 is TGTGCCAGCAGCGTAGGGGGAGGGCGCAGCGGGGAGCTGTTTTTT. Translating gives CASSVGGGRSGELFF.

This CDR3 is CASSQAVVETQYF. In DNA form, the CDR3 reads TGCGCCAGCAGCCAAGCAGTGGTGGAGACCCAGTACTTC. J is TRBJ2-5 and V is TRBV4-1; D uncertain. The CDR3 length is 13 residues. The V gene's germline CDR1 is MGHRA and CDR2 YSYEKL. V lost 1 base and J lost 5, with 8 bases in between.

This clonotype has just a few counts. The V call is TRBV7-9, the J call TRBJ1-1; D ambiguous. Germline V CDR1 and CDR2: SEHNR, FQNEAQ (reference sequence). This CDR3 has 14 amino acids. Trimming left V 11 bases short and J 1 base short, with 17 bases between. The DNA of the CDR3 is TGTGCCGGAGTGGTAGGGCCCCCGAACACTGAAGCTTTCTTT. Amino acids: CAGVVGPPNTEAFF.

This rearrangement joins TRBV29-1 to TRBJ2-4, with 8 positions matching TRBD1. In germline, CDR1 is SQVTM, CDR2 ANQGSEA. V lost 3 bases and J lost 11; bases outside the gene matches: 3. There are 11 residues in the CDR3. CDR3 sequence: CSVERQGLQYF. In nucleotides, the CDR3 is TGCAGCGTTGAGAGACAGGGGCTTCAGTACTTC.

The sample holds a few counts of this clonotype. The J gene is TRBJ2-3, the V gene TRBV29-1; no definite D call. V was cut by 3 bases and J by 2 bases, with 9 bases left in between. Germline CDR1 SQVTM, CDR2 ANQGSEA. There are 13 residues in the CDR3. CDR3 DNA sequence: TGCAGCGTTGATGGTCAGGCCACAGATACGCAGTATTTT. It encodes CSVDGQATDTQYF.

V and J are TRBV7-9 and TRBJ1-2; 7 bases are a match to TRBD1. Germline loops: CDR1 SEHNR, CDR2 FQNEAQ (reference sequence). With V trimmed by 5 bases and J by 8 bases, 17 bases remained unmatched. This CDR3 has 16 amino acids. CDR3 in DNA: TGTGCCAGCAGCGCTCAATGGGACAGACCCCTTAGGGGCTACACCTTC. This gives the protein CASSAQWDRPLRGYTF.

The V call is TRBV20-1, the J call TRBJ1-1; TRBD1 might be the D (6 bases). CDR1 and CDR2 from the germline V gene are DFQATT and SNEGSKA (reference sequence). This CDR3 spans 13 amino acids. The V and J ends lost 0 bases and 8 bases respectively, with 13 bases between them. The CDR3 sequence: CSARDEDRPEAFF. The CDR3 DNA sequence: TGCAGTGCTAGAGATGAGGACAGACCCGAAGCTTTCTTT.